What follows are 28 T cell receptor beta chains derived from one specimen sequenced in a study of cytomegalovirus exposure and HLA in healthy donors. The study ran its PCR with 60 Vbeta and 13 Jbeta primers. Sequenced by immunoSEQ multiplex PCR; TCRdb stores in-frame clones only, minus some. Seen here are roughly 140,000 clones, around a tenth observed once, and the top ten hold over 1.5%. Sequencing was done on a sample of PBMCs. The receptors stem from a male donor in good health and CMV-seronegative.

This clone was recorded a few times. V gene TRBV10-3 combines with J gene TRBJ1-5, with D perhaps TRBD1 (6 bases). V was pared by 6 bases and J by 6 bases, with 12 bases between. Germline CDR1 reads ENHRY; CDR2 reads SYGVKD. The CDR3 loop spans 13 amino acids. The CDR3 DNA reads TGTGCCATCAGAGATGGACAGACTCAGCCCCAGCATTTT. This translates into CAIRDGQTQPQHF.

In this sample, this clone turned up a few times. Different DNA sequences within this sample yield the same CDR3. This chain connects TRBV7-3 to TRBJ1-1; D is undetermined. From germline, CDR1 is SGHTA and CDR2 FQGTGA. CDR3 length equals 13 residues. Trimming shortened V by 5 bases and J by 2 bases, and 9 bases separated the two germline ends. CDR3 protein: CASSLRGNTEAFF. CDR3 in DNA: TGTGCCAGCAGCCTCCGGGGTAACACTGAAGCTTTCTTT.

This clone was counted only a few times. The CDR3 is CASSSHGGRGNQPQHF. The CDR3 DNA reads as TGTGCCAGCAGCTCCCATGGGGGGAGGGGGAATCAGCCCCAGCATTTT. The V gene is TRBV7-2, the J gene TRBJ1-5, with a tentative D call TRBD1 (6 bases). The V gene lost 4 bases and the J gene lost 4 bases, with 17 bases spanning the gap. The CDR3 extends over 16 amino acids. Germline V gene sequence: CDR1 SGHTA, CDR2 FQGNSA.

This clone has more than one count but fewer than ten. The chain joins TRBV19 to TRBJ2-3; D may be TRBD1 (5 bases). Germline V gene lookup returns CDR1 LNHDA and CDR2 SQIVND (reference sequence). Trimming removed 1 base at V and 2 bases at J, with 7 bases between. CDR3 length: 14 residues. CDR3 sequence (DNA): TGTGCCAGTAGTATAGGACAGCACACAGATACGCAGTATTTT. Protein sequence: CASSIGQHTDTQYF.

This clone appeared a few times. The chain combines TRBV11-2 with TRBJ2-7; D is unresolved. Germline lookup yields CDR1 SGHAT and CDR2 FQNNGV. CDR3 size: 13 residues. Trimming removed 6 bases from V and 3 bases from J, with 12 bases in between. CDR3 region: CASRRGVDYEQYF. Here the CDR3 DNA reads TGTGCCAGCAGAAGAGGAGTGGACTACGAGCAGTACTTC.

The CDR3 DNA is TGTGCCAGCAGTGGCGAGTGGGTGGAGGGGCCCGGGGAGCTGTTTTTT. Protein sequence: CASSGEWVEGPGELFF. V usage is TRBV6-1 and J usage is TRBJ2-2, with D maybe TRBD2 (6 bases). The V end was cut by 4 bases, the J end by 6 bases, with 18 bases between. CDR1 is MNHNS, CDR2 SASEGT, per germline. This CDR3 has 16 amino acids.

The chain recombines TRBV5-1 with TRBJ2-7; TRBD1 matches at 11 bases. The V gene's germline CDR1 is SGHRS and CDR2 YFSETQ. The CDR3 has 14 residues. V was pared by 0 bases and J by 7 bases, with 3 bases of the junction left unmatched. The CDR3 nucleotides are TGCGCCAGCAGCTTGGGGACAGGGGGCGGGGAGCAGTACTTC. Translated: CASSLGTGGGEQYF. Looking up the rest from reference TRBV5-1 and TRBJ2-7 gives the full variable domain: KAGVTQTPRYLIKTRGQQVTLSCSPISGHRSVSWYQQTPGQGLQFLFEYFSETQRNKGNFPGRFSGRQFSNSRSEMNVSTLELGDSALYLCASSLGTGGGEQYFGPGTRLTVT.

This clone showed up just a few times. The J gene is TRBJ1-6, the V gene TRBV4-1; D possibly corresponds to TRBD1 (5 bases). Germline V CDR1 and CDR2: MGHRA, YSYEKL. With 0 bases removed from V and 11 bases from J, the gap between germline ends came to 17 bases. The length of the CDR3 is 16 residues. This CDR3 reads CASSQDPDILIPPLHF. The CDR3 nucleotides are TGCGCCAGCAGCCAAGATCCGGACATTCTGATCCCACCCCTCCACTTT.

The V call is TRBV19, the J call TRBJ2-7; 8 bases match TRBD1. Germline V gene lookup returns CDR1 LNHDA and CDR2 SQIVND (reference sequence). V trimming: 7 bases; J trimming: 0 bases; junction bases outside the gene matches: 8. The length of the CDR3 is 15 residues. CDR3 coding DNA: TGTGCCAGTACCAAAGGACAGGGTCTCTCCTACGAGCAGTACTTC. Translated, it gives CASTKGQGLSYEQYF.

This clone came up a few times. This sequence joins TRBV6-6 and TRBJ2-7; D is ambiguous. Trimming took 2 bases from V and 0 from J, leaving 8 bases between them. From germline, CDR1 is MNHNY and CDR2 SVGAGI (reference sequence). The CDR3 totals 14 residues. The CDR3 DNA reads as TGTGCCAGCAGTTACGAGCCAAACTCCTACGAGCAGTACTTC. Residues: CASSYEPNSYEQYF.

This clone turned up a few times. The chain has TRBV27 and TRBJ2-3; 9 bases fit TRBD1. CDR1 is MNHEY, CDR2 SMNVEV, per germline (reference sequence). The CDR3 sequence is 15 residues long. The V segment lost 4 bases and the J segment 7 bases; nucleotides outside the gene matches: 9. The CDR3 sequence is CASSSWDRETHTQYF. DNA for the CDR3: TGTGCCAGCAGTTCCTGGGACAGGGAGACGCATACGCAGTATTTT.

J is TRBJ1-1 and V is TRBV19, with TRBD1 as a possible D gene (5 bases). This CDR3 has 17 amino acids. Germline V gene data show CDR1 as LNHDA and CDR2 as SQIVND (reference sequence). Between the trimmed V and J ends, which lost 3 bases and 1 base, there was a span of 18 bases. CDR3 residues: CASSIGGLGGRNTEAFF. The CDR3 DNA reads as TGTGCCAGTAGTATCGGGGGACTGGGGGGGAGGAACACTGAAGCTTTCTTT.

Only a few counts were recorded for this clone. The V call is TRBV28, the J call TRBJ2-1; no clear D gene. There are 12 residues in the CDR3. In germline, CDR1 is MDHEN, CDR2 SYDVKM. V lost 2 bases and J lost 5, with 4 bases in between. CDR3 sequence (DNA): TGTGCCAGCAGTTTAGGGCACAATGAGCAGTTCTTC. Protein product: CASSLGHNEQFF.

V usage is TRBV7-2 and J usage is TRBJ2-7; 15 positions agree with TRBD2. V was pared by 0 bases and J by 1 base, with 10 bases of the junction left unmatched. The V gene's germline CDR1 is SGHTA and CDR2 FQGNSA. The CDR3 loop spans 20 amino acids. For the CDR3, the DNA is TGTGCCAGCAGCTTAGCGAGAGGACTAGCGGGAGGGTTGAGGTCCTACGAGCAGTACTTC. Amino acids: CASSLARGLAGGLRSYEQYF.

The genes are TRBV6-5 and TRBJ1-3; TRBD1 aligns across 7 bases. V lost 7 bases and J lost 4; bases outside the gene matches: 4. The CDR3 has 13 residues. Germline V gene sequence: CDR1 MNHEY, CDR2 SVGAGI. This CDR3 is CASTRGPGNTIYF. As DNA, the CDR3 is TGTGCCAGCACAAGGGGGCCCGGAAACACCATATATTTT.

This chain joins TRBV4-1 and TRBJ2-6; 7 bases are shared with TRBD1. CDR3 length: 18 residues. The V gene's germline CDR1 is MGHRA and CDR2 YSYEKL. The V gene end was trimmed by 2 bases and the J gene end by 3 bases; junction bases not matched to a gene: 10. The CDR3 region is CASSQLTGVSDGANVLTF. The CDR3 coding sequence is TGCGCCAGCAGCCAACTAACAGGGGTTTCTGATGGGGCCAACGTCCTGACTTTC.

The sample holds a few counts of this clone. This chain connects TRBV5-4 to TRBJ1-1; 8 bases fit TRBD1. Looked up from germline, CDR1 is SGHNT and CDR2 is YYREEE (reference sequence). CDR3 length: 15 residues. Unmatched junction bases numbered 7, after V lost 2 bases and J lost 4 bases. The DNA for the CDR3 is TGTGCCAGCAGCTTTGCACAGGGGGAGGCCACTGAAGCTTTCTTT. Protein product: CASSFAQGEATEAFF.

This clone has just a few counts. V usage is TRBV7-9 and J usage is TRBJ1-4; 8 nucleotides match TRBD1. V was pared by 0 bases and J by 5 bases, with 5 bases of the junction left unmatched. The CDR3 spans 16 residues. Germline-derived CDR1 and CDR2 are SEHNR and FQNEAQ (reference sequence). The CDR3 DNA follows: TGTGCCAGCAGCTTAGCGGACAGGGCCTCGAATGAAAAACTGTTTTTT. It specifies CASSLADRASNEKLFF.

This clone occurred a few times. In nucleotides, the CDR3 is TGCAGCGTTGAGGCTCCCCCGGGACTAGCGGGGGGGGATACGCAGTATTTT. Translation gives CSVEAPPGLAGGDTQYF. The chain employs TRBV29-1 and TRBJ2-3; the match to TRBD2 covers 16 bases. Losses at the gene ends were 3 bases for V and 6 bases for J; bases not matched to a gene: 9. This CDR3 has 17 amino acids. Per germline, CDR1 SQVTM and CDR2 ANQGSEA.

This clone was recorded a few times. CDR3 amino acids: CASSDSLEEQFF. CDR3 coding DNA: TGTGCCAGCAGCGATTCGTTGGAGGAGCAGTTCTTC. This chain uses TRBV9 with TRBJ2-1, with D uncertain. The CDR3 extends over 12 amino acids. Germline V lookup: CDR1 SGDLS, CDR2 YYNGEE. The ends were cut back, 3 bases at V and 10 bases at J, with 11 bases in the middle.

A few counts support this clone. V is TRBV28 and J is TRBJ1-1, with D uncertain. The CDR3 has 13 amino acids. The ends were cut back, 6 bases at V and 3 bases at J, with 11 bases in the middle. Looked up from germline, CDR1 is MDHEN and CDR2 is SYDVKM. The CDR3 region is CASRLGRDTEAFF. The CDR3 DNA reads TGTGCCAGCAGGCTGGGGAGGGACACTGAAGCTTTCTTT.

This clone was recorded a few times. The V gene is TRBV20-1, the J gene TRBJ1-1, with D unresolved. CDR1 DFQATT and CDR2 SNEGSKA come from the germline V gene (reference sequence). V lost 6 bases, J lost 6 bases, and 11 bases lay in between. The CDR3 extends over 11 amino acids. Written as DNA, the CDR3 is TGCAGTGCACGGAGGGAGGCTGAAGCTTTCTTT. Amino acids: CSARREAEAFF.

This clone was observed a handful of times. CDR3 sequence reads: CASSLGREGVEAFF. In DNA form, the CDR3 reads TGTGCCAGCAGTTTGGGCAGAGAGGGAGTAGAAGCTTTCTTT. The chain couples TRBV27 to TRBJ1-1, with no clear D. Trimming cost V 3 bases and J 8 bases, with 16 bases left between them. This CDR3 is 14 amino acids long. Germline-derived CDR1 and CDR2 are MNHEY and SMNVEV (reference sequence).

The rearrangement uses TRBV29-1 and TRBJ2-5; 7 nucleotides line up with TRBD1. The last part of the DNA fits TRBJ2-7 better; the J call may be wrong. Looked up from germline, CDR1 is SQVTM and CDR2 is ANQGSEA. The CDR3 is 13 residues long. The CDR3 DNA reads as TGCAGCGTCGAAACAGGGGAAGAGGACGAGCAGTACTTC. Its protein is CSVETGEEDEQYF.

This clone was picked up a small number of times. V usage is TRBV19 and J usage is TRBJ1-2; the match to TRBD1 covers 7 bases. J gave up 2 bases and V 5 bases, and 8 bases lay outside the gene matches. Germline V lookup: CDR1 LNHDA, CDR2 SQIVND (reference sequence). The CDR3 is made up of 15 amino acids. The CDR3 bases are TGTGCCAGTAGTCCCTACCAGGGACAGAACTATGGCTACACCTTC. This encodes CASSPYQGQNYGYTF. Using reference TRBV19 and TRBJ1-2 for the parts outside the CDR3, the full variable domain is DGGITQSPKYLFRKEGQNVTLSCEQNLNHDAMYWYRQDPGQGLRLIYYSQIVNDFQKGDIAEGYSVSREKKESFPLTVTSAQKNPTAFYLCASSPYQGQNYGYTFGSGTRLTVV.

This clone appeared once. The chain joins TRBV9 to TRBJ1-1; D is possibly TRBD1 (5 bases). Trimming took 0 bases from V and 0 from J, leaving 15 bases between them. The CDR3 contains 17 residues. Looked up from germline, CDR1 is SGDLS and CDR2 is YYNGEE. The CDR3 is CASSVGPRGELNTEAFF. The CDR3, as DNA: TGTGCCAGCAGCGTAGGACCTCGGGGGGAACTGAACACTGAAGCTTTCTTT.

The chain recombines TRBV5-6 with TRBJ1-1; D is uncertain. V gave up 2 bases and J gave up 7 bases, with 9 bases separating them. The length of the CDR3 is 12 residues. Germline V lookup: CDR1 SGHDT, CDR2 YYEEEE. The CDR3 DNA is TGTGCCAGCAGCTTTGATCAACTTGAAGCTTTCTTT. This translates into CASSFDQLEAFF.

The genes are TRBV6-1 and TRBJ1-3; D gene ambiguous. Germline V gene data show CDR1 as MNHNS and CDR2 as SASEGT. Trimming cost V 1 base and J 4 bases, with 14 bases left between them. This CDR3 region has 16 residues. The CDR3 here is CASSEEGGRGGNTIYF. Written as DNA, the CDR3 is TGTGCCAGCAGTGAAGAAGGCGGGAGAGGGGGAAACACCATATATTTT.